This T cell receptor (beta chain) was documented in a study of T cell changes during pregnancy in multiple sclerosis. Profiling relied on immunoSEQ multiplex PCR, and the TCRdb table lists in-frame clones only, not all of them. The table lists under 70,000 clones, less than 95% of them singletons. The clonotype was recovered from a female donor with multiple sclerosis, enrolled in a pregnancy study. The sequencing used CD8+ T cells from peripheral blood mononuclear cells, collected after pregnancy.

This CDR3 reads CASSLVSGTGELFF. The CDR3 nucleotides read TGTGCCAGCAGCTTAGTTTCGGGTACCGGGGAGCTGTTTTTT. This chain connects TRBV7-8 to TRBJ2-2; D call uncertain. Trimming removed 1 base at V and 5 bases at J, with 8 bases between. CDR1 SGHVS and CDR2 FQNEAQ come from the germline V gene. This CDR3 has 14 residues.